The source of this T cell receptor (beta chain) is a study of T cell responses to AZD1222 COVID-19 vaccine. Method: immunoSEQ multiplex PCR; TCRdb's copy keeps in-frame clones and lacks some. The table lists 100,000 to 150,000 clones, roughly 87% of them singletons. Findings and caveats of the study: Sampling captured repertoires only after the peak T cell response. Spike-specific TCR breadth and depth grew following two AZD1222 doses. The donor cohort was predominantly white British with a female majority, and clonal diversity may have been underestimated.

The CDR3 has 15 residues. Trimming removed 4 bases from V and 3 bases from J; junction bases left unmatched: 6. Per germline, CDR1 LNHDA and CDR2 SQIVND (reference sequence). Of note for this clone: The antigen remains undetermined.

The sample here was peripheral blood, taken on day 0 of MenACWY control vaccination. The source of this sequence is an adult in good health. The chain has TRBV19 and TRBJ1-5; 7 bases fit TRBD1. CDR3 DNA: TGTGCCAGTAGTAAGTTGACAGGGACCAATCAGCCCCAGCATTTT. Its protein is CASSKLTGTNQPQHF. The full variable domain, in which reference TRBV19 and TRBJ1-5 provide the parts outside the CDR3, is DGGITQSPKYLFRKEGQNVTLSCEQNLNHDAMYWYRQDPGQGLRLIYYSQIVNDFQKGDIAEGYSVSREKKESFPLTVTSAQKNPTAFYLCASSKLTGTNQPQHFGDGTRLSIL.